Shown below are 18 T cell receptor beta chains from a single sample sequenced in a study of blood T cells in healthy people across ages. The use of a sample-barcoded 5' primer and a J-beta primer mix characterized a second PCR of roughly 6 to 11 cycles. MiXCR, applied by TCRdb to the 5' RACE reads, yields one record per CDR3 protein. The sample carries 650,000 to 700,000 distinct CDR3 sequences, roughly 32% recorded once. The sample was blood. All receptors come from a woman older than 75 in good health.

V gene TRBV7-9 combines with J gene TRBJ1-2, with D unclear. V was cut by 4 bases and J by 8 bases, with 11 bases left in between. The CDR3 is 12 residues long. The germline gives CDR1 SEHNR, CDR2 FQNEAQ (reference sequence). The CDR3 DNA follows: TGTGCCAGCAGCTCGGGGAGCCGGGGCTACACCTTC. This translates into CASSSGSRGYTF.

This clonotype showed up many times. V gene TRBV6-5 combines with J gene TRBJ2-5; 7 bases are a match to TRBD1. The germline gives CDR1 MNHEY, CDR2 SVGAGI. This CDR3 is built from 16 residues. V dropped 5 bases and J dropped 2; count of bases not matched to a gene: 11. The chain's CDR3 is CASSKNPRTGQETQYF. For the CDR3, the DNA is TGTGCCAGCAGTAAAAACCCCCGGACAGGACAAGAGACCCAGTACTTC.

This clonotype showed up many times. CDR3 loop: CATRDSGGAGETQYF. CDR3 coding DNA: TGTGCCACCAGGGATAGCGGGGGGGCCGGAGAGACCCAGTACTTC. The chain couples TRBV24-1 to TRBJ2-5; TRBD2 matches 11 bases. CDR3 length: 15 amino acids. V shed 7 bases and J 4 bases; nucleotides not matched to a gene: 7. In germline, CDR1 is KGHDR, CDR2 SFDVKD.

Details on this clonotype: This may stem from a read error, because a much larger clone lies one nucleotide away. The V call is TRBV7-9, the J call TRBJ1-2, with D hard to call. The length of the CDR3 is 15 residues. Germline CDR1 reads SEHNR; CDR2 reads FQNEAQ (reference sequence). This CDR3 reads CASCLEEGLGYGYTF. Written as DNA, the CDR3 is TGTGCCAGCTGCTTAGAAGAAGGGCTCGGCTATGGCTACACCTTC.

Worth noting for this clonotype: It may be a read error: a sequence one base away is much more abundant. The chain couples TRBV12-3 or TRBV12-4 to TRBJ1-4, with 9 bases fitting TRBD1. This CDR3 comprises 15 residues. The CDR3 region is CTSSLFRDRAEKLFF. For the CDR3, the DNA is TGTACCAGCAGTTTATTCCGGGACAGGGCTGAAAAACTGTTTTTT.

CDR3 bases: TGTGCCAGCAGTGAAGAGCTGGCAGGTTACAATGAGCAGTTCTTC. It is translated as CASSEELAGYNEQFF. The V gene is TRBV6-1, the J gene TRBJ2-1; no firm D call. This CDR3 spans 15 amino acids. CDR1 and CDR2 from the germline V gene are MNHNS and SASEGT. V was pared by 1 base and J by 4 bases, with 11 bases between.

The CDR3 sequence: CASSHSSNEQFF. The DNA of the CDR3 is TGTGCCAGCAGCCACAGTTCCAATGAGCAGTTCTTC. The chain links TRBV6-5 to TRBJ2-1; no clear D gene. The CDR3 extends over 12 amino acids. Germline V gene lookup returns CDR1 MNHEY and CDR2 SVGAGI. V shed 6 bases and J shed 6 bases, with 9 bases lying between them.

This clonotype occurred many times. The chain uses TRBV27 and TRBJ2-5, with no clear D. CDR3 size: 13 residues. Germline CDR1 is MNHEY and CDR2 is SMNVEV (reference sequence). V was pared by 3 bases and J by 1 base, with 6 bases between. In DNA, the CDR3 is TGTGCCAGCAGTTTTCGCTTCCAAGAGACCCAGTACTTC. This sequence encodes CASSFRFQETQYF.

With respect to this clonotype: One end of the junction fails to match germline, which may point to a read error. The chain couples TRBV12-3 or TRBV12-4 to TRBJ2-3; possible D gene TRBD2, 5 bases. The CDR3 consists of 13 residues. This CDR3 reads CASSCVRADAQYF. The CDR3 region has the DNA TGTGCCAGCAGCTGTGTGCGGGCAGATGCGCAGTATTTT.

This clonotype occurred many times. The V call is TRBV12-3 or TRBV12-4, the J call TRBJ1-2, with a possible D match to TRBD1 (6 bases). CDR3 size: 12 residues. V was shortened by 7 bases and J by 6 bases, with 12 bases between the two germline ends. The CDR3 DNA follows: TGTGCCAGCACCTTGTCAGGGGATGGCTACACCTTC. Its translation: CASTLSGDGYTF.

On this clonotype: Being one base from a much bigger clone, this may be a read error. V usage is TRBV20-1 and J usage is TRBJ2-1; possibly TRBD2 for D (6 bases). CDR1 and CDR2 (germline): DFQATT, SNEGSKA (reference sequence). V was shortened by 5 bases and J by 9 bases, with 17 bases between the two germline ends. The CDR3 has 13 amino acids. Written as DNA, the CDR3 is TGCAGTGCTGGAGGACGGGGGTATGGTGAGCAGTTCTTC. Amino acids: CSAGGRGYGEQFF.

The V gene is TRBV6-5, the J gene TRBJ1-2; 9 bases fit TRBD1. Germline assignment: CDR1 MNHEY and CDR2 SVGAGI. The ends lost 6 bases at V and 4 bases at J; junction bases unmatched: 3. The CDR3 spans 13 residues. DNA for the CDR3: TGTGCCAGCAGGGAGGGACAGGGCTATGGCTACACCTTC. Its translation is CASREGQGYGYTF.

This clonotype was counted only a few times. V usage is TRBV3-1 and J usage is TRBJ2-5; 9 bases map to TRBD2. The J segment lost 4 bases and the V segment lost 5 bases, leaving 5 bases of the junction unmatched. Germline V gene sequence: CDR1 LGHDT, CDR2 YNNKEL (reference sequence). CDR3 length: 14 residues. The CDR3 loop is CASSARTSAETQYF. CDR3 nucleotide sequence: TGTGCCAGCAGCGCCCGGACTAGCGCAGAGACCCAGTACTTC.

This clonotype was recorded many times. This chain links TRBV9 with TRBJ1-2; TRBD1 aligns across 11 bases. The CDR3 loop spans 19 amino acids. Trimming cost V 3 bases and J 1 base; bases outside gene matches: 14. Germline V gives CDR1 SGDLS, CDR2 YYNGEE. As DNA, the CDR3 is TGTGCCAGCAGCGCGTTGGGGAGGACAGGGGGCTTTATTAACTATGGCTACACCTTC. This codes for CASSALGRTGGFINYGYTF.

This clonotype was observed at least ten times. This rearrangement joins TRBV6-1 to TRBJ2-7; TRBD2 matches 7 bases. Germline CDR1 MNHNS, CDR2 SASEGT. The V and J ends lost 7 bases and 7 bases, in that order; junction bases with no gene match: 13. There are 14 residues in the CDR3. The CDR3 coding sequence is TGTGCCAGCACCCCTGTCCGGGGGGAAAGGGAGCAGTACTTC. It specifies CASTPVRGEREQYF.

As to this clonotype: A much larger clone lies one base from this, so it may be a read error. A read error is likely, as this CDR3 ends without the conserved phenylalanine or tryptophan. The chain employs TRBV5-1 and TRBJ2-1, with TRBD1 identical over 9 bases. The CDR3 runs to 15 residues. CDR1 is SGHRS, CDR2 YFSETQ, per germline. V shed 5 bases, J shed 3 bases, and the junction held 6 bases outside the gene matches. CDR3 nucleotides: TGCGCCAGCAGGCTCACGGGACAGGGCTACAATGAGCAGTTCTCC. This encodes CASRLTGQGYNEQFS.

The chain is built from TRBV20-1 and TRBJ1-5; 10 bases match TRBD1. With V trimmed by 5 bases and J by 6 bases, 13 bases remained unmatched. The CDR3 runs to 16 residues. Germline V gene sequence: CDR1 DFQATT, CDR2 SNEGSKA (reference sequence). Here the CDR3 DNA reads TGCAGTGCTGCGAGACCGACAGGGGGCCCTAGTCAGCCCCAGCATTTT. Amino acids: CSAARPTGGPSQPQHF.

The chain carries TRBV18 and TRBJ1-3; no definite D call. V lost 1 base, J lost 0 bases, and 10 bases lay in between. The germline CDR1 and CDR2 sequences are KGHSH and LQKENI. The CDR3 has 16 amino acids. CDR3 DNA sequence: TGTGCCAGCTCACCACAACCCCCCGACTCTGGAAACACCATATATTTT. Translation: CASSPQPPDSGNTIYF.